This TCR beta chain was captured in a study of blood T cell repertoires in COVID-19. V lost 1 base and J lost 8, with 14 bases in between. Per the germline V gene, CDR1 is SGHVS and CDR2 is FNYEAQ. The CDR3 is 15 amino acids. The table came from immunoSEQ multiplex PCR; TCRdb's copy has only in-frame clones and leaves some out. The profile shows roughly 170,000 clones, about 88% of them singletons. This TCR derives from a man aged 55 to 70 with acute or convalescent COVID-19. This chain links TRBV7-6 with TRBJ1-4, with D perhaps TRBD1 (6 bases). Sequenced sample: peripheral blood. The CDR3 DNA follows: TGTGCCAGCAGCTTAGGGCTACAGGGCGGAGAAAAACTGTTTTTT. It yields the protein CASSLGLQGGEKLFF.